This T cell receptor beta chain stems from a study of blood T cell repertoires in COVID-19. V was pared by 4 bases and J by 5 bases, with 12 bases between. The CDR3 length is 14 residues. Germline loops: CDR1 KGHSH, CDR2 LQKENI. Libraries were prepared by immunoSEQ multiplex PCR; TCRdb keeps only in-frame clonotypes and omits some of them. The data show around 50,000 clones, with roughly 80% seen just once and about 5% held by the top ten. What was sequenced was PBMCs or T cells enriched from blood (not recorded which). This clonotype originated in a woman between 50 and 59 years old with acute COVID-19. This chain links TRBV18 with TRBJ2-1; D not certain. The CDR3 DNA sequence: TGTGCCAGCTCACTTAGTTCAGCGAACAATGAGCAGTTCTTC. Translated: CASSLSSANNEQFF.